This is a list of T cell receptor beta chains from one sample in a study of blood T cell repertoires in COVID-19. Measured with immunoSEQ multiplex PCR; TCRdb has only the in-frame clones, and not every one. The profile shows roughly 300,000 clones, 85% to 90% of them singletons. The specimen sequenced was peripheral blood. The receptors were sampled from a woman between 25 and 40 years old with COVID-19, enrolled during active disease. Each CDR3 is given with its conserved first and last residue. A D gene is named only where the DNA matches it firmly. Clone size is given for some rows only: seen once, a few or many times, or a class if the clone is expanded.

DNA	CDR3	D	J	size	V
TGTGCCAGCAGCCAAGATCGGAGCCAGCCCCAGCATTTT	CASSQDRSQPQHF	NA	TRBJ1-5	NA	TRBV3-1/TRBV3-2
TGTGCCAGCTCACCTCCCATCGGGGGGAGCGGTGAAGCTTTCTTT	CASSPPIGGSGEAFF	NA	TRBJ1-1	NA	TRBV18
TGTGCCAGCAGCCAAGAGGTTGGGGAGACCCGGTACTTC	CASSQEVGETRYF	NA	TRBJ2-5	NA	TRBV3-1/TRBV3-2
TGTGCCAGCAGTGAGAGAAGAGCCGGGGAGCTGTTTTTT	CASSERRAGELFF	NA	TRBJ2-2	few	TRBV2
TGTGCCAGTAGTGGAGACAGGGGGAACACTGAAGCTTTCTTT	CASSGDRGNTEAFF	TRBD1	TRBJ1-1	NA	TRBV19
TGTGCCAGCAGTTTGTCCGGGACTAATGAGTTCTTC	CASSLSGTNEFF	TRBD2	TRBJ2-1	NA	TRBV27
TGTGCCAGCAGCCTCCAAGAACGGGGCAGGGGGCCCGGAAACACCATATATTTT	CASSLQERGRGPGNTIYF	TRBD1	TRBJ1-3	NA	TRBV4-2
TGTGCTAGTGCCAGGACAGGGAACTATGGCTACACCTTC	CASARTGNYGYTF	TRBD1	TRBJ1-2	NA	TRBV12-5
TGTGCCAGCAGTTTCGGCAGGGGCGTTTCACCCCTCCACTTT	CASSFGRGVSPLHF	NA	TRBJ1-6	NA	TRBV27
TGTGCCAGCAGAGAAATGGGGACAAGCACAGATACGCAGTATTTT	CASREMGTSTDTQYF	NA	TRBJ2-3	once	TRBV25-1
TGTGCCAGCAGTTTAGGCGTAGGGGTAGATACGCAGTATTTT	CASSLGVGVDTQYF	NA	TRBJ2-3	NA	TRBV27
TGTGCCAGCAGCCAAACTCCGGGACAGGGGGATGGGAGCACAGATACGCAGTATTTT	CASSQTPGQGDGSTDTQYF	TRBD1	TRBJ2-3	NA	TRBV4-2
TGTGCCAGCAGCTTAACCCGTTCAACGCTGCCGGGACAGGGTAACAGTCAGCCCCAGCATTTT	CASSLTRSTLPGQGNSQPQHF	TRBD1	TRBJ1-5	NA	TRBV7-3
TGTGCCAGCAGGGCTACGTTTCAGGGGTTCTATGGCTACACCTTC	CASRATFQGFYGYTF	NA	TRBJ1-2	NA	TRBV27
TGTGCCAGCAGCTTTTCCCTAAACACTGAAGCTTTCTTT	CASSFSLNTEAFF	NA	TRBJ1-1	once	TRBV5-5
TGTGCCAGCAGTTTGGCCCCCGGGAGCCCTGAAGCTTTCTTT	CASSLAPGSPEAFF	NA	TRBJ1-1	NA	TRBV6-5
TGTGCCAGCAGTTCCGTCTGGCTCAGCGGGGGGCTTTCCGGCACAGATACGCAGTATTTT	CASSSVWLSGGLSGTDTQYF	TRBD2	TRBJ2-3	NA	TRBV5-8
TGTGCCAGCAGCCCCCCGCGCCGCCAAGAGACCCAGTACTTC	CASSPPRRQETQYF	NA	TRBJ2-5	NA	TRBV11-3
TGTGCCAGCAGCGGCGGGACAGGGTACACCGGGGAGCTGTTTTTT	CASSGGTGYTGELFF	TRBD1	TRBJ2-2	NA	TRBV11-1
TGTGCCAGCAGTTCCATCGGGACTAGCGGGGCCAATGAGCAGTTCTTC	CASSSIGTSGANEQFF	TRBD2	TRBJ2-1	NA	TRBV6-5
TGTGCTAGTGGTTTGTCTAGCGGGGGACTCCTACTCTCCTACAATGAGCAGTTCTTC	CASGLSSGGLLLSYNEQFF	TRBD2	TRBJ2-1	NA	TRBV12-5
TGTGCCAGCAGCTCTCAGGGTCCTCCGGACAATGAGCAGTTCTTC	CASSSQGPPDNEQFF	NA	TRBJ2-1	once	TRBV13
TGTGCCAGCAGCTACACAGGGGACACTGAAGCTTTCTTT	CASSYTGDTEAFF	TRBD1	TRBJ1-1	NA	TRBV5-6
TGCGCCAGCAGCTCCCTCGGGGGGGAGCAGTACTTC	CASSSLGGEQYF	TRBD2	TRBJ2-7	NA	TRBV5-1
TGTGCAAGTCGCTTAGCGGCTCAGGGGGGTCAGCCCCAGCATTTT	CASRLAAQGGQPQHF	NA	TRBJ1-5	NA	TRBV12-2
TGTGCCAGCAGCCAAGGGGGGTCAGGGGTGAGCTATGGCTACACCTTC	CASSQGGSGVSYGYTF	NA	TRBJ1-2	NA	TRBV4-2
TGTGCCAGCACATTGTATCAGGGAGGGAATGAAAAACTGTTTTTT	CASTLYQGGNEKLFF	NA	TRBJ1-4	NA	TRBV19
TGTGCCAGTAGGATGACAGGGGATCGTAATTCACCCCTCCACTTT	CASRMTGDRNSPLHF	TRBD1	TRBJ1-6	NA	TRBV19
TGCAGTGCTAGTCTTCTTGACAATGAGCAGTTCTTC	CSASLLDNEQFF	NA	TRBJ2-1	NA	TRBV20-1
TGCGCCAGCAGCCATCAGGACTATTGGTTGCGGGGGAACACTGAAGCTTTCTTT	CASSHQDYWLRGNTEAFF	NA	TRBJ1-1	NA	TRBV4-1
TGCAGCGTTGATGGACAAGGGGTTGGTGGCTACACCTTC	CSVDGQGVGGYTF	NA	TRBJ1-2	NA	TRBV29-1
TGCAGCGTGGCAGGGGGCGGTAGCTATGGCTACACCTTC	CSVAGGGSYGYTF	TRBD1	TRBJ1-2	NA	TRBV29-1
TGTGCCAGCAGCTTTTCGGAGAATCAGCCCCAGCATTTT	CASSFSENQPQHF	NA	TRBJ1-5	NA	TRBV7-9
TGTGCCAGCAGAGCCGGACAGAGTGGCTACACCTTC	CASRAGQSGYTF	NA	TRBJ1-2	NA	TRBV7-9
TGTGCCAGCAGTGAAGCGGGACTAGCGGGCACAGATACGCAGTATTTT	CASSEAGLAGTDTQYF	TRBD2	TRBJ2-3	NA	TRBV2
TGTGCCAGCAGTTCCGGGACAGATAATTCACCCCTCCACTTT	CASSSGTDNSPLHF	TRBD1	TRBJ1-6	NA	TRBV6-5
TGCGCCAGCAGCTTGGAACTAGTTAGCTATGAGCAGTTCTTC	CASSLELVSYEQFF	NA	TRBJ2-1	NA	TRBV5-1
TGTGCCAGCAGCTTAGGGACAGGGGACTCACCCCTCCACTTT	CASSLGTGDSPLHF	TRBD1	TRBJ1-6	NA	TRBV7-9
TGTGCCAGCGGTGACAATGGACAGGGCAACACCGGGGAGCTGTTTTTT	CASGDNGQGNTGELFF	TRBD1	TRBJ2-2	NA	TRBV28
TGTGCCAGTAGTATAGAGGGGGCCCCAGGCCGCACTGAAGCTTTCTTT	CASSIEGAPGRTEAFF	NA	TRBJ1-1	NA	TRBV19
TGCGCCAGCAGCTTCTACGATCGAGTTGAAGCTTTCTTT	CASSFYDRVEAFF	NA	TRBJ1-1	few	TRBV5-1
TGTGCCAGCAGCTCACAGGGTAATGAAAAACTGTTTTTT	CASSSQGNEKLFF	NA	TRBJ1-4	NA	TRBV9
TGTGCCACCCAAGGGACAAGCTACAATGAGCAGTTCTTC	CATQGTSYNEQFF	NA	TRBJ2-1	NA	TRBV28
TGTGCCAGCAGCCATTACGGGGGTAGGACCTACAATGAGCAGTTCTTC	CASSHYGGRTYNEQFF	NA	TRBJ2-1	NA	TRBV7-2
TGCGCCAGCAGCCACGTCCCAGGTGAGCAGTTCTTC	CASSHVPGEQFF	NA	TRBJ2-1	NA	TRBV4-1
TGTGCCAGCAGTGAACAGGGGGAGGGGGCCAACGTCCTGACTTTC	CASSEQGEGANVLTF	TRBD1	TRBJ2-6	NA	TRBV6-4
TGTGCCACCAGCGGCCCCTCCACAGGGGGCGCGTGGGCCAAAAACATTCAGTACTTC	CATSGPSTGGAWAKNIQYF	TRBD1	TRBJ2-4	NA	TRBV15
TGTGCCAGCAGACCCGGGACAGGACCCTACGAGCAGTACTTC	CASRPGTGPYEQYF	TRBD1	TRBJ2-7	NA	TRBV6-5
TGTGCCAGCAGTTTGTTGTTGGCCACTAATGAAAAACTGTTTTTT	CASSLLLATNEKLFF	NA	TRBJ1-4	NA	TRBV28
TGTGCCAGCAGCTTGCAGGGCCTCAATCAGCCCCAGCATTTT	CASSLQGLNQPQHF	NA	TRBJ1-5	few	TRBV5-6